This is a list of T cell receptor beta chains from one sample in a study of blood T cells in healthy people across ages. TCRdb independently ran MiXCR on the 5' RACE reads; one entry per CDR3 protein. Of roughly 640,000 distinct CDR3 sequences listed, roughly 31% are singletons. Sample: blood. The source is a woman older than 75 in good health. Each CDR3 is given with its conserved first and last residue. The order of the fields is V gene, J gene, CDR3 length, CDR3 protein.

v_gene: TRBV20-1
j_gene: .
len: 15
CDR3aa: CSALAVASSYNEQYF

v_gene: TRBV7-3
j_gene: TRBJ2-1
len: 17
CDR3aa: CASSPLRLAGAYNEQFF

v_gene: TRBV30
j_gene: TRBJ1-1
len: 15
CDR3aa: CAWSAAGRPNTEAFF

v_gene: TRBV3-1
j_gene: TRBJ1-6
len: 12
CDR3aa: CASSQDRRPLHF

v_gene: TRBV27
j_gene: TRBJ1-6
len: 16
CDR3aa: CASSLSQSSYNSPLHF

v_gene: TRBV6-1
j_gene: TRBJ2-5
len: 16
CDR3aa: CASSEAPRAKEETQYF

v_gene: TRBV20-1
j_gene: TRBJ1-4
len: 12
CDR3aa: CSATLVEGRLFF

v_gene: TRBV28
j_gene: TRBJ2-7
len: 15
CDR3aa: CATSLGTELTYEQYF

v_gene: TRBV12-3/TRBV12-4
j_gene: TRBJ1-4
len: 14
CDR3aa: CASSPRGQGEKLFF

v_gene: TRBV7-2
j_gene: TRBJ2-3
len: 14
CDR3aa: CASSLGGVIDTQYF

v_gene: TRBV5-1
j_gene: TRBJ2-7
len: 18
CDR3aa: CASSLGGLASSGRNEQYF

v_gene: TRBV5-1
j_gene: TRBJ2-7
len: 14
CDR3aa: CASSQGARDHEQYF

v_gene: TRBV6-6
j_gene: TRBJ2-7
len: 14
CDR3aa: CASTSQERSYEQYF

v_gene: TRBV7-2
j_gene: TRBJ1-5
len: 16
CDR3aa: CASSSLDRVVDQPQHF

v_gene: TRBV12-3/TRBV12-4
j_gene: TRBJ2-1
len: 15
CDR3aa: CASSLASRNDNEQFF

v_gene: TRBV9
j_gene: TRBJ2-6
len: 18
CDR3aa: CASSQERTAFSGANVLTF

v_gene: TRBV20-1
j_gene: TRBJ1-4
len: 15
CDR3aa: CSARAPGGSYEKLFF

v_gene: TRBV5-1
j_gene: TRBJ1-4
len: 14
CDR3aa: CASSLTGTREKLFF

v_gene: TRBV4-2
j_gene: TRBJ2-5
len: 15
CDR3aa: CASSYHWDSQETQYF

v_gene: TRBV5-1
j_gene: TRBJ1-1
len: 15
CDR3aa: CASSLEVSGNTEAFF

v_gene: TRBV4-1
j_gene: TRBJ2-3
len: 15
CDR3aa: CASSSLWTFTDTQYF

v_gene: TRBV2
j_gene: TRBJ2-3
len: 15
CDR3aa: CASSEDWRGTDTQYF

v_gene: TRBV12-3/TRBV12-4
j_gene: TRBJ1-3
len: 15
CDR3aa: CASSTQGYSGNTIYF

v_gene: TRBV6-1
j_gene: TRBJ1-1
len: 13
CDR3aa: CASSNRGSTEAFF

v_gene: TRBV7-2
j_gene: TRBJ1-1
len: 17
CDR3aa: CASSDYGTGVMNTEAFF

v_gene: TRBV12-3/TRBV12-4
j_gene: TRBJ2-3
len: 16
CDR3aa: CASSLLAGGNTDTQYF

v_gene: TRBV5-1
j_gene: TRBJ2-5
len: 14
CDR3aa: CASSLAREGETQYF

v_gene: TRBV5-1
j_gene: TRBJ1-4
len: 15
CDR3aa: CASSVGQGKGEKLFF

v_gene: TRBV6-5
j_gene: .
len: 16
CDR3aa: CASSTRSRGLRETQYF

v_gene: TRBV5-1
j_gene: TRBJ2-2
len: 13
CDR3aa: CASSLRLAAELFF

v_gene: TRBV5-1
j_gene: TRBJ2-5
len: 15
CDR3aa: CASSLSRTGQETQYF

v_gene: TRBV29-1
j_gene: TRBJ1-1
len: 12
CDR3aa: CSIKTPNTEAFF

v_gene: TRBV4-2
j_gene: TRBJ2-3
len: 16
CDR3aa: CASSQVGLAGVYTQYF

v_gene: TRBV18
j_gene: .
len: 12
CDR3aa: CASSPTKETQYF

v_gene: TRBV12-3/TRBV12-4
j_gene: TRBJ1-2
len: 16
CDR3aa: CASSFRPRQANYGYTF

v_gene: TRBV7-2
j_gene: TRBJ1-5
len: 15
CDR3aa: CASSLGQLSNQPQHF

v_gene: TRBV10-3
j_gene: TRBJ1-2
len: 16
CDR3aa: CAISERRAGGSYGYTF

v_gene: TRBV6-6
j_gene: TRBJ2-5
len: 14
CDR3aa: CASSYSTVEETQYF

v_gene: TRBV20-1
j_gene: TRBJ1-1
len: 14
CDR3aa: CSARDPGQTFGAFF

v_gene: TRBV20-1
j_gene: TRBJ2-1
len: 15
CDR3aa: CTASELAGGYNELFF

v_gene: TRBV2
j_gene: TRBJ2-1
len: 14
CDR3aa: CASSAQGQGNEQFF

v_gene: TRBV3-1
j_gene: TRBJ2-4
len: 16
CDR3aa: CASSQSDILAKNIQYF

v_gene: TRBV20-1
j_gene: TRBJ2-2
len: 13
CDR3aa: CSAPDGNTGELFF

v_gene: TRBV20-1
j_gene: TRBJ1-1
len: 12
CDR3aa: CSARFGTGEAFF

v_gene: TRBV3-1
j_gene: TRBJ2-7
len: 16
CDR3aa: CASSHRPQGRTYEQYF

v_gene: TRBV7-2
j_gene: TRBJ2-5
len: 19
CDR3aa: CASSLASGGAGGRFETQYF

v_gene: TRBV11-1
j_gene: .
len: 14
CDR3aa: CASSHGTQQETQYF

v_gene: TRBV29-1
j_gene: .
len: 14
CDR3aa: CSVPSTENAYEQYF

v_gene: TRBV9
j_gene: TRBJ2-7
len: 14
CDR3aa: CASSRGTSSYEQYF

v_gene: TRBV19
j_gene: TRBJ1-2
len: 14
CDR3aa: CASRSYRDTYGYTF

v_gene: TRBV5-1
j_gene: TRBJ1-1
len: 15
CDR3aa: CASSSTDRMNTEAFF

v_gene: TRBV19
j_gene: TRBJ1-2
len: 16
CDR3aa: CASSTGLSGNVYGYTF

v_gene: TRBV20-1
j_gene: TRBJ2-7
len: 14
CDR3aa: CSAAGGTGANEQYF

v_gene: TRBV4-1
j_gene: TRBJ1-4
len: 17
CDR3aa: CASSQVTSGVSGSSLFF

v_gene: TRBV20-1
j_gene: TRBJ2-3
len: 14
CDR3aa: CSAPSGSGGDTQYF

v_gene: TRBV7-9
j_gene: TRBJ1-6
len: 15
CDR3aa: CASSRPTGAHSPLHF

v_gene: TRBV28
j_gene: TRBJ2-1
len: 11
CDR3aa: CASLTGYEQFF

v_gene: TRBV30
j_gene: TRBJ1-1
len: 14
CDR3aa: CAWSGDRGLLGAFF

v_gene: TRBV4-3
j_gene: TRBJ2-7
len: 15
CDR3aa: CASSQDRGRMYEQYF